The entry below describes one TCR beta chain. The use of genomic DNA as template underpinned the TCR beta VDJ and CDR3 profiling. Each CDR3 protein is one row after TCRdb ran MiXCR on the reads. The sample includes about 190,000 distinct CDR3 sequences, less than 70% seen only once; the top ten take approximately 15%. These data come from a study of CD8+CD57+ T cells in acquired aplastic anemia. About the research overall: On average, healthy donors gave about 10.8 million reads for CD4+ cells.

The CDR3 is made up of 16 amino acids. The ends were cut back, 1 base at V and 0 bases at J, with 13 bases in the middle. From germline, CDR1 is LGHDT and CDR2 YNNKEL (reference sequence). The J gene is TRBJ2-7, the V gene TRBV3-1; maybe TRBD1 (6 bases). The sample was sorted CD4+, CD8+, or CD8+CD57+ T cells (not recorded which) from PBMCs. This receptor was taken from a human donor in good health, serving as a control. DNA of the CDR3: TGTGCCAGCAGCCAAGTTTCGACAGGCCTCTCCTACGAGCAGTACTTC. Encoded protein: CASSQVSTGLSYEQYF.